The 25 T cell receptor beta chains below were found in one sample sequenced in a study of monozygotic twins with inflammatory bowel disease. No DNA is given; TCRdb re-called the 5' RACE reads and lists each CDR3 protein once. The sample data list 200,000 to 250,000 distinct CDR3 sequences. The source material was blood. These receptors originate from a human donor with ulcerative colitis or Crohn's disease, or a healthy co-twin of an affected twin (not recorded which).

This sequence joins TRBV20-1 and TRBJ2-3; with no DNA, the TCRdb D assignment of TRBD2 cannot be verified. In germline, CDR1 is DFQATT, CDR2 SNEGSKA (reference sequence). This CDR3 comprises 15 residues. CDR3 region: CSVRGLAGGTDTQYF.

The chain has TRBV15 and TRBJ1-3; TCRdb proposes TRBD1, but this gene call is untestable without DNA. There are 13 residues in the CDR3. Germline V gene sequence: CDR1 LNHNV, CDR2 YYDKDF (reference sequence). The CDR3 sequence: CASQGDPGNTIYF.

The chain carries TRBV29-1 and TRBJ2-5; the D call of TRBD2 rests on TCRdb alone, since no DNA is present to check it. Germline assignment: CDR1 SQVTM and CDR2 ANQGSEA. The CDR3 is 15 amino acids. This CDR3 is CSAEKRAYLQETQYF.

The chain uses TRBV4-1 and TRBJ2-3; TCRdb outputs TRBD1, but without DNA this stays unchecked. Germline V gene data show CDR1 as MGHRA and CDR2 as YSYEKL. The CDR3 is made up of 16 amino acids. CDR3 region: CASSQENRGHSDTQYF.

V is TRBV6-1 and J is TRBJ2-1; TCRdb reports TRBD2, a call that lacks DNA to check it against. CDR1 is MNHNS, CDR2 SASEGT, per germline. CDR3 length: 15 residues. This chain's CDR3 is CASNPPSGRIDEQFF.

The CDR3 region is CSAREGSGLSCEQYF. V is TRBV20-1 and J is TRBJ2-7; without DNA, the TCRdb call of TRBD2 cannot be checked. CDR1 DFQATT and CDR2 SNEGSKA come from the germline V gene (reference sequence). The CDR3 contains 15 residues.

The chain links TRBV5-4 to TRBJ2-5; the TCRdb call, TRBD1, lacks DNA for checking. Germline V gives CDR1 SGHNT, CDR2 YYREEE (reference sequence). This CDR3 region has 16 residues. The CDR3 spells CASSPTMGTEQETQYF.

The chain carries TRBV7-2 and TRBJ1-2; TCRdb indicates TRBD1, and absent DNA this call remains unverified. Germline V gene sequence: CDR1 SGHTA, CDR2 FQGNSA. CDR3 length equals 15 residues. This CDR3 reads CASSTSGQGNYGYTF.

The chain is built from TRBV29-1 and TRBJ1-2; with no DNA, the TCRdb D assignment of TRBD1 cannot be verified. The length of the CDR3 is 13 residues. Looked up from germline, CDR1 is SQVTM and CDR2 is ANQGSEA. The CDR3 spells CSVPGQTNYGYTF.

The genes are TRBV20-1 and TRBJ1-6; TCRdb lists TRBD1, though no DNA is available to test this call. CDR1 is DFQATT, CDR2 SNEGSKA, per germline (reference sequence). The CDR3 length is 14 residues. The CDR3 loop reads CSAAAGTGGSPLHF.

The chain recombines TRBV9 with TRBJ1-2; TCRdb's D gene call, TRBD1, goes unchecked for lack of DNA. The CDR3 has 13 amino acids. Germline loops: CDR1 SGDLS, CDR2 YYNGEE. CDR3 sequence reads: CASTPPPYYGYTF.

The J gene is TRBJ2-3, the V gene TRBV12-3 or TRBV12-4. The length of the CDR3 is 13 residues. The CDR3 is CASSLSHADTQYF.

V gene TRBV18 combines with J gene TRBJ1-2. Germline CDR1 KGHSH, CDR2 LQKENI. The CDR3 is made up of 12 amino acids. CDR3 protein: CASSPTSYGYTF.

The chain uses TRBV5-4 and TRBJ2-5; TCRdb selects TRBD2, and the lack of DNA leaves this call unchecked. The CDR3 has 13 residues. Germline CDR1 and CDR2: SGHNT and YYREEE (reference sequence). This chain's CDR3 is CASSLEEGETQYF.

The chain carries TRBV20-1 and TRBJ2-2. This CDR3 contains 13 residues. From germline, CDR1 is DFQATT and CDR2 SNEGSKA (reference sequence). The CDR3 here is CSARSSGVRELFF.

The V call is TRBV12-3 or TRBV12-4, the J call TRBJ2-7; TCRdb calls TRBD1, which cannot be checked without DNA. CDR3 length: 15 residues. CDR3 sequence reads: CASSLRGQLNYEQYF.

J is TRBJ2-1 and V is TRBV13; TCRdb lists TRBD2, though no DNA is available to test this call. CDR3 length: 16 amino acids. Germline loops: CDR1 PRHDT, CDR2 FYEKMQ (reference sequence). CDR3 protein: CASSLIAGGPHNEQFF.

This chain connects TRBV27 to TRBJ2-1; TCRdb reports TRBD2, a call that lacks DNA to check it against. CDR1 is MNHEY and CDR2 is SMNVEV in the germline V gene (reference sequence). This CDR3 has 13 amino acids. CDR3 in amino acids: CASSRLGRNEQFF.

V and J are TRBV20-1 and TRBJ2-1. This CDR3 contains 14 residues. Per germline, CDR1 DFQATT and CDR2 SNEGSKA (reference sequence). CDR3 residues: CSANLRTFGDEQFF.

The chain has TRBV5-4 and TRBJ2-4; the D call of TRBD1 rests on TCRdb alone, since no DNA is present to check it. The CDR3 sequence is 17 residues long. The germline V gene encodes CDR1 SGHNT and CDR2 YYREEE (reference sequence). This chain's CDR3 is CASSPGPDTLAKNIQYF. The full variable domain, completed using reference TRBV5-4 and TRBJ2-4, is ETGVTQSPTHLIKTRGQQVTLRCSSQSGHNTVSWYQQALGQGPQFIFQYYREEENGRGNFPPRFSGLQFPNYSSELNVNALELDDSALYLCASSPGPDTLAKNIQYFGAGTRLSVL.

The chain joins TRBV30 to TRBJ2-7. Germline CDR1 GTSNPN, CDR2 SVGIG (reference sequence). This CDR3 is built from 11 residues. This CDR3 reads CAWSVAYEQYF.

The CDR3 sequence: CASSYLLAESTDTQYF. The rearrangement links TRBV27 to TRBJ2-3; the TCRdb call, TRBD2, lacks DNA for checking. Germline V gene sequence: CDR1 MNHEY, CDR2 SMNVEV (reference sequence). The CDR3 length is 16 residues.

This chain joins TRBV15 and TRBJ2-3; lacking DNA, the TRBD1 call made by TCRdb goes unchecked. Germline-derived CDR1 and CDR2 are LNHNV and YYDKDF (reference sequence). This CDR3 spans 21 amino acids. The CDR3: CATSRSTGQGVGSLDTDTQYF.

The chain couples TRBV19 to TRBJ2-2. Germline CDR1 LNHDA, CDR2 SQIVND (reference sequence). This CDR3 is built from 12 residues. The CDR3 spells CASSMERGELFF.

The chain has TRBV28 and TRBJ2-2; TCRdb selects TRBD1, and the lack of DNA leaves this call unchecked. Germline V gene sequence: CDR1 MDHEN, CDR2 SYDVKM. The CDR3 has 13 amino acids. The CDR3 spells CASSGGLTGEPFF. The full variable domain, its missing parts supplied by reference TRBV28 and TRBJ2-2, is DVKVTQSSRYLVKRTGEKVFLECVQDMDHENMFWYRQDPGLGLRLIYFSYDVKMKEKGDIPEGYSVSREKKERFSLILESASTNQTSMYLCASSGGLTGEPFFGEGSRLTVL.